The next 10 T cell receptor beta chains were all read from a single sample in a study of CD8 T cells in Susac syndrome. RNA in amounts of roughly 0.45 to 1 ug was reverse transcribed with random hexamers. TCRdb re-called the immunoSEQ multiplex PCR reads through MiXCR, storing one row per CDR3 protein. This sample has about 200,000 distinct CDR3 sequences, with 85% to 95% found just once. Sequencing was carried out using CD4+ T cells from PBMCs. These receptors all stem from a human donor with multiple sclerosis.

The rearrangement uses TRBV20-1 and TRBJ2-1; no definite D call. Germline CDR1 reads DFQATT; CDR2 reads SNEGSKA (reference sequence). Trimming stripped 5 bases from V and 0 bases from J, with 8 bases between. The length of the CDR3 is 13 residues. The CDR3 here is CSAHLSSYNEQFF. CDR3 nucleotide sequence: TGCAGTGCTCACTTAAGCTCCTACAATGAGCAGTTCTTC.

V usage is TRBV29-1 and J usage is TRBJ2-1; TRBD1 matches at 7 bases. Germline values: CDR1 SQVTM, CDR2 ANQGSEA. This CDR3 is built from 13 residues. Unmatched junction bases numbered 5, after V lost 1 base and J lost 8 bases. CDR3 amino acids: CSVEGDSLHEQFF. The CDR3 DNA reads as TGCAGCGTTGAAGGGGACAGCTTGCATGAGCAGTTCTTC.

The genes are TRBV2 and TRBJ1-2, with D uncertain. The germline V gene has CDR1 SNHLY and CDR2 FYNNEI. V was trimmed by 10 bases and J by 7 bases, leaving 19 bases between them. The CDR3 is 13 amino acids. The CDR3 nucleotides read TGTGCCACCCACAACGCCGGGGTCGGTGGCTACACCTTC. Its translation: CATHNAGVGGYTF.

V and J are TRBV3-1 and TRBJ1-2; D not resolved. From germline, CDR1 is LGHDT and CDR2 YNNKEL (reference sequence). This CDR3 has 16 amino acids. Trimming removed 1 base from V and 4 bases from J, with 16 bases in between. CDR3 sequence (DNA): TGTGCCAGCAGCCAAGTAAGCCAAGGACGGTCCTATGGCTACACCTTC. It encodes CASSQVSQGRSYGYTF.

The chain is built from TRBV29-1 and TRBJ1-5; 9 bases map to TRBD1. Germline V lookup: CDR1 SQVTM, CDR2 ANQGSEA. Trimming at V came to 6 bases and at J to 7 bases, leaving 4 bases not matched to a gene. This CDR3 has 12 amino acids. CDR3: CSVGQGGQPQHF. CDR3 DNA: TGCAGCGTGGGACAGGGAGGGCAGCCCCAGCATTTT.

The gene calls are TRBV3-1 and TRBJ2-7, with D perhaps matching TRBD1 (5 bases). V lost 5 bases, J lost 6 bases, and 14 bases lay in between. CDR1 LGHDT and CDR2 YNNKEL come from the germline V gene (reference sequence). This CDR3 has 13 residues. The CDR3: CASSARVEGEQYF. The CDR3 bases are TGTGCCAGCAGCGCCAGGGTCGAAGGCGAGCAGTACTTC.

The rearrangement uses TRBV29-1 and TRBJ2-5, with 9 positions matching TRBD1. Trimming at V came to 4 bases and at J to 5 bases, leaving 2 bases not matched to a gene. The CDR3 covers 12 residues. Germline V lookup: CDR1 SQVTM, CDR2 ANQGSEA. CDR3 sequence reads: CSVVGTGETQYF. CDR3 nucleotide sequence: TGCAGCGTTGTTGGGACAGGGGAGACCCAGTACTTC. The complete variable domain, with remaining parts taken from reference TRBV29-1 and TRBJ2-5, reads SAVISQKPSRDICQRGTSLTIQCQVDSQVTMMFWYRQQPGQSLTLIATANQGSEATYESGFVIDKFPISRPNLTFSTLTVSNMSPEDSSIYLCSVVGTGETQYFGPGTRLLVL.

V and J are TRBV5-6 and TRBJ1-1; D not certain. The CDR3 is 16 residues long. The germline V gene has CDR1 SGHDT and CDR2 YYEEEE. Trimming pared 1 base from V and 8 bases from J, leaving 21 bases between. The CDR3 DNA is TGTGCCAGCAGCTTGCCCCTGGCGTCGCTGGGGTACGAAGCTTTCTTT. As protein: CASSLPLASLGYEAFF.

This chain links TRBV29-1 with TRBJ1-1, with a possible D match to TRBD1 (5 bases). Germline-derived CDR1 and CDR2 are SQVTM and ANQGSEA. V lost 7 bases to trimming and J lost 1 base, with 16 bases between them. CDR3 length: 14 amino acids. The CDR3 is CSARSGGRNTEAFF. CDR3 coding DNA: TGCAGCGCTCGGTCGGGGGGAAGGAACACTGAAGCTTTCTTT.

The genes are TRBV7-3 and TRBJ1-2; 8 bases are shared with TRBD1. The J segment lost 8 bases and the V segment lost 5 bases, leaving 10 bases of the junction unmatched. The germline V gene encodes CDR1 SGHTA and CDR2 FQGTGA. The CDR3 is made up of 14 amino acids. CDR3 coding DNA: TGTGCCAGCAGCCCAGGACAGGGTGGCTGGGGCTACACCTTC. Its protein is CASSPGQGGWGYTF. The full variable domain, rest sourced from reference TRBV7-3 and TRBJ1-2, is GAGVSQTPSNKVTEKGKYVELRCDPISGHTALYWYRQSLGQGPEFLIYFQGTGAADDSGLPNDRFFAVRPEGSVSTLKIQRTERGDSAVYLCASSPGQGGWGYTFGSGTRLTVV.